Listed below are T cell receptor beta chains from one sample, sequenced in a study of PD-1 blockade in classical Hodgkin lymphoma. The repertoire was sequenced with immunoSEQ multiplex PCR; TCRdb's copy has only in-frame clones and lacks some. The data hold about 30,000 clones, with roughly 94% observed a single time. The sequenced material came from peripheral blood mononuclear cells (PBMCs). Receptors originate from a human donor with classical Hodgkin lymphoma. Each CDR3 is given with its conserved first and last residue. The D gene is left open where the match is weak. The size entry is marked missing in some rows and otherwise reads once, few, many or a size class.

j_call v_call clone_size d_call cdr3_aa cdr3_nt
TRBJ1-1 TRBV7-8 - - CASSFRNTEAFF TGTGCCAGCAGCTTCAGGAACACTGAAGCTTTCTTT
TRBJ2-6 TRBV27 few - CASSGTGLSGANVLTF TGTGCCAGCAGTGGCACCGGCTTGTCTGGGGCCAACGTCCTGACTTTC
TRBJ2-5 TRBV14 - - CASSQIEGSQETQYF TGTGCCAGCAGCCAAATAGAGGGCAGTCAAGAGACCCAGTACTTC
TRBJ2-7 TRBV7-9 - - CASSCTVGEGFYEQYF TGTGCCAGCAGCTGCACCGTGGGGGAAGGATTCTACGAGCAGTACTTC
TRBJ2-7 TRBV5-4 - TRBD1 CASSRDRGYEQYF TGTGCCAGCAGCCGGGACAGGGGGTACGAGCAGTACTTC
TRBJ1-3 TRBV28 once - CASSLRGVSGNTIYF TGTGCCAGCAGTTTAAGGGGCGTCTCTGGAAACACCATATATTTT
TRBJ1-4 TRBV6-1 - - CASSGQIATNEKLFF TGTGCCAGCAGTGGACAGATTGCAACTAATGAAAAACTGTTTTTT
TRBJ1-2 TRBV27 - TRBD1 CASSPRTGIGYTF TGTGCCAGCAGCCCGAGGACAGGGATCGGCTACACCTTC
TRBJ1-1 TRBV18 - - CASSPQGWNTEAFF TGTGCCAGCTCACCGCAGGGGTGGAACACTGAAGCTTTCTTT
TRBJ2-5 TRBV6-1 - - CASSGLGPFFQETQYF TGTGCCAGCAGTGGGCTGGGCCCCTTCTTTCAAGAGACCCAGTACTTC